This T cell receptor beta chain was retrieved from a study of blood T cell repertoires in COVID-19. About the research overall: COVID-19 samples from acute and convalescent phases originated in the United States, Italy and Spain. T cells, B-cell-depleted T cells, or PBMCs supplied cDNA or gDNA.

Per the original data handling: Estimates of nucleated cell counts were drawn from the amplification of reference gene primers. Repertoires were generated with immunoSEQ multiplex PCR, while TCRdb's copy carries only in-frame clones and drops some. That table supplies the V and J calls and clone size; D and trimming were determined from the DNA. This sample carries about 160,000 clones, 85% of them seen once, and the ten largest clones take 3.3%. The CDR3 is made up of 16 amino acids. Germline CDR1 reads GTSNPN; CDR2 reads SVGIG (reference sequence). V was cut by 2 bases and J by 0 bases, with 14 bases left in between.

The TCR was taken from a human donor with acute or convalescent COVID-19. The donor label of this sample is uncertain. J is TRBJ1-3 and V is TRBV30; D is possibly TRBD1 (6 bases). The sample consisted of peripheral blood. The CDR3 DNA follows: TGTGCCTGGAGTAAAACAGGGATCCCCTCTGGAAACACCATATATTTT. This sequence encodes CAWSKTGIPSGNTIYF. Variable domain in full (rest from reference TRBV30 and TRBJ1-3): SQTIHQWPATLVQPVGSPLSLECTVEGTSNPNLYWYRQAAGRGLQLLFYSVGIGQISSEVPQNLSASRPQDRQFILSSKKLLLSDSGFYLCAWSKTGIPSGNTIYFGEGSWLTVV.